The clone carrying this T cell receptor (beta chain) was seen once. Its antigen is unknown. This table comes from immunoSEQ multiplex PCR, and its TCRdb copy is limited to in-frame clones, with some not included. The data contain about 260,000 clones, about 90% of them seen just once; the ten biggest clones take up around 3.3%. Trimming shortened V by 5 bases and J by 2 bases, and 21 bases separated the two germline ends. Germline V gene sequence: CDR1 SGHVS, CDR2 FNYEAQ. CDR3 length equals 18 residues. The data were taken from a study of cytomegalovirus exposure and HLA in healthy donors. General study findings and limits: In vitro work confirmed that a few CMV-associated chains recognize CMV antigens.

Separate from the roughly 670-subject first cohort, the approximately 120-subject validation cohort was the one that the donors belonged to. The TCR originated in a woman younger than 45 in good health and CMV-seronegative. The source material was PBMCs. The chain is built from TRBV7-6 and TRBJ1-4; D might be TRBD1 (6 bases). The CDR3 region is CASSPGVGLGITNEKLFF. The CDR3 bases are TGTGCCAGCAGCCCAGGGGTCGGGCTTGGTATTACTAATGAAAAACTGTTTTTT.